The TCR beta chain under discussion was sequenced for a study of regulatory T cells in long-lasting Graves disease. As concerns this clonotype: A much larger clone lies a single base off, so this may be a read error.

The authors built TCR beta libraries using iRepertoire HTBI primers and Arm-PCR of CDR3 regions. A single record per CDR3 protein comes from TCRdb applying MiXCR to the multiplex PCR reads. The repertoire has around 500,000 distinct CDR3 sequences, around 12% of them found once; the top ten carry about 8.9%. The time point here: newly diagnosed GD, antithyroid drugs for less than 3 months. After RNA was extracted from PBMCs, the TCR library was made from it. Graves' disease diagnoses followed American Thyroid Association guidelines. This sample was also put to use in a study of T cells in Graves' hyperthyroidism and ophthalmopathy. From that report: Ophthalmopathy, as predicted by the model, came a median 6.5 months after the prediction.

The sequencing used peripheral blood mononuclear cells (PBMCs), collected at new diagnosis, from a patient treated with antithyroid drugs. The TCR was taken from a woman in her thirties with Graves disease.

CDR3 amino acids: CASSYGPGELFF. CDR3 coding DNA: TGTGCCAGCAGTTACGGTCCCGGGGAGCTGTTTTTT. The V and J genes are TRBV6-5 and TRBJ2-2; D is uncertain. Trimming removed 2 bases at V and 6 bases at J, with 4 bases between. CDR1 and CDR2 from the germline V gene are MNHEY and SVGAGI. The CDR3 sequence is 12 residues long.